The next 12 T cell receptor beta chains were all read from a single sample in a study of patients and donors after allogeneic stem cell transplantation. TCRdb reprocessed the RT-PCR reads with MiXCR, giving one entry per CDR3 protein. The sample consists of about 150,000 distinct CDR3 sequences, over 30% of them appearing once. The sample taken for sequencing was blood, either unsorted or a sorted T cell fraction (not recorded which). These TCRs come from a human donor who was either an allogeneic HSCT recipient or a stem cell or donor lymphocyte infusion donor (not recorded which). It is not recorded whose cells these are; they may come from a transplant donor.

This clonotype was counted a few times. The chain has TRBV6-6 and TRBJ1-3; 7 nucleotides line up with TRBD1. Germline V gives CDR1 MNHNY, CDR2 SVGAGI (reference sequence). This CDR3 has 16 amino acids. V dropped 0 bases and J dropped 4; count of bases not matched to a gene: 6. The CDR3 bases are TGTGCCAGCAGTTACTCGCCGGGACAGACAGGAAACACCATATATTTT. Translating gives CASSYSPGQTGNTIYF.

The V call is TRBV12-3 or TRBV12-4, the J call TRBJ2-2, with D perhaps matching TRBD1 (6 bases). With 5 bases removed from V and 5 bases from J, the gap between germline ends came to 9 bases. The CDR3 runs to 13 residues. The CDR3 loop reads CASSPGVTGELFF. The CDR3 DNA is TGTGCCAGCAGTCCAGGGGTTACCGGGGAGCTGTTTTTT.

This clonotype was found a few times. The chain links TRBV7-9 to TRBJ1-6; D gene uncertain. Germline V gives CDR1 SEHNR, CDR2 FQNEAQ (reference sequence). This CDR3 has 12 residues. Trimming took off 10 bases at V and 1 base at J, with 5 bases between the two ends. Here the CDR3 reads CATVSYNSPLHF. CDR3 DNA sequence: TGTGCCACGGTATCCTATAATTCACCCCTCCACTTT.

The table lists this clonotype with a few counts. This sequence joins TRBV12-3 or TRBV12-4 and TRBJ1-3, with no clear D. V gave up 6 bases and J gave up 0 bases, with 9 bases separating them. The CDR3 length is 14 residues. The CDR3 loop is CASSPAFSGNTIYF. CDR3 nucleotides: TGTGCCAGCAGCCCCGCTTTCTCTGGAAACACCATATATTTT.

The chain uses TRBV9 and TRBJ2-7; D is possibly TRBD1 (7 bases). Germline CDR1 and CDR2: SGDLS and YYNGEE. Trimming cost V 7 bases and J 4 bases, with 15 bases left between them. This CDR3 spans 13 amino acids. CDR3 loop: CASGGGGVYEQYF. The CDR3 nucleotides read TGTGCCAGCGGTGGAGGGGGCGTTTACGAGCAGTACTTC.

This chain uses TRBV20-1 with TRBJ2-4; D call uncertain. V shed 0 bases and J shed 0 bases, with 9 bases lying between them. This CDR3 comprises 15 residues. Germline-derived CDR1 and CDR2 are DFQATT and SNEGSKA (reference sequence). Here the CDR3 DNA reads TGCAGTGCTAGAGATTGGATAATAGCCAAAAACATTCAGTACTTC. The encoded protein is CSARDWIIAKNIQYF.

This clonotype has only one observation. This chain joins TRBV7-9 and TRBJ2-7, with TRBD2 identical over 8 bases. The V gene end was trimmed by 2 bases and the J gene end by 0 bases; junction bases not matched to a gene: 6. Germline V gene data show CDR1 as SEHNR and CDR2 as FQNEAQ (reference sequence). The CDR3 sequence is 16 residues long. CDR3 residues: CASSLSISGGSYEQYF. As DNA, the CDR3 is TGTGCCAGCAGCTTAAGTATCAGCGGGGGCTCCTACGAGCAGTACTTC.

J is TRBJ2-3 and V is TRBV7-8; D is unresolved. The V gene lost 1 base and the J gene lost 0 bases, with 8 bases spanning the gap. The CDR3 loop spans 15 amino acids. Germline V CDR1 and CDR2: SGHVS, FQNEAQ. CDR3 nucleotide sequence: TGTGCCAGCAGCTTAGGAGCGACTAGCACAGATACGCAGTATTTT. Residues: CASSLGATSTDTQYF. Using reference TRBV7-8 and TRBJ2-3 for the parts outside the CDR3, the full variable domain is GAGVSQSPRYKVAKRGQDVALRCDPISGHVSLFWYQQALGQGPEFLTYFQNEAQLDKSGLPSDRFFAERPEGSVSTLKIQRTQQEDSAVYLCASSLGATSTDTQYFGPGTRLTVL.

This clonotype has just a few counts. DNA of the CDR3: TGTGCCAGCAGCTCGTACAGGGTCGAGCAGTACTTC. Translation: CASSSYRVEQYF. The chain has TRBV7-9 and TRBJ2-7; the D gene is possibly TRBD1 (6 bases). This CDR3 contains 12 residues. The V and J ends lost 4 bases and 6 bases respectively, with 10 bases between them. The germline CDR1 and CDR2 sequences are SEHNR and FQNEAQ (reference sequence).

The V gene is TRBV6-1, the J gene TRBJ1-4; 7 bases are a match to TRBD1. In germline, CDR1 is MNHNS, CDR2 SASEGT. The CDR3 extends over 14 amino acids. J lost 8 bases, V lost 4 bases, and 7 bases had no gene match. As DNA, the CDR3 is TGTGCCAGCAGTGGCCTTGGAGGGGGCGAAAAACTGTTTTTT. Encoded protein: CASSGLGGGEKLFF.

The chain combines TRBV6-6 with TRBJ1-4, with D uncertain. Between the trimmed V and J ends, which lost 7 bases and 7 bases, there was a span of 16 bases. The germline CDR1 and CDR2 sequences are MNHNY and SVGAGI (reference sequence). The CDR3 is made up of 14 amino acids. This CDR3 reads CASTQAYAAEKLFF. Written as DNA, the CDR3 is TGTGCCAGCACCCAAGCCTACGCAGCTGAAAAACTGTTTTTT.

CDR3 protein: CASSEALYF. The DNA for the CDR3 is TGTGCCAGCAGTGAAGCGCTGTACTTC. The V and J genes are TRBV6-1 and TRBJ2-5; no definite D call. The CDR3 is 9 amino acids. Trimming left V 0 bases short and J 13 bases short, with 3 bases between. The V gene's germline CDR1 is MNHNS and CDR2 SASEGT.